Presented here are 23 T cell receptor beta chains from one specimen sequenced in a study of blood T cell repertoires in COVID-19. Sequencing used immunoSEQ multiplex PCR; TCRdb keeps in-frame clones, though not all of them. The data show over 60,000 clones, roughly 90% seen once. The sample was peripheral blood. The receptor source for this set is a human donor in a cohort sampled during active COVID-19.

CDR3 DNA: TGTGCCAGCAGCCCGCGGGGTGGCCCAACTAATGAAAAACTGTTTTTT. Translation: CASSPRGGPTNEKLFF. V usage is TRBV7-2 and J usage is TRBJ1-4; no reliable D call. CDR1 and CDR2 from the germline V gene are SGHTA and FQGNSA. The CDR3 has 16 residues. Trimming left V 5 bases short and J 0 bases short, with 13 bases between.

The chain employs TRBV7-8 and TRBJ1-1; possible D gene TRBD1, 6 bases. This CDR3 is built from 15 residues. V was trimmed by 5 bases and J by 1 base, leaving 14 bases between them. Germline loops: CDR1 SGHVS, CDR2 FQNEAQ. CDR3 loop: CASSPTTGGNTEAFF. The CDR3 bases are TGTGCCAGCAGCCCAACGACAGGAGGGAACACTGAAGCTTTCTTT. Based on the CDR3 plus reference TRBV7-8 and TRBJ1-1, the full variable domain is GAGVSQSPRYKVAKRGQDVALRCDPISGHVSLFWYQQALGQGPEFLTYFQNEAQLDKSGLPSDRFFAERPEGSVSTLKIQRTQQEDSAVYLCASSPTTGGNTEAFFGQGTRLTVV.

The chain recombines TRBV4-2 with TRBJ2-1; 10 bases map to TRBD2. The CDR3 spans 16 residues. With 3 bases clipped from V and 4 bases from J, the junction kept 6 bases outside the gene matches. CDR1 and CDR2 (germline): LGHNA, YNFKEQ. CDR3 sequence (DNA): TGTGCCAGCAGCCAGGCCGGGACTAGCGATTACAATGAGCAGTTCTTC. This gives the protein CASSQAGTSDYNEQFF.

The CDR3 region has the DNA TGTGCCAGCAGTCCCGGGGACAGGGTGGGGGAGCAGTACTTC. It translates to CASSPGDRVGEQYF. The chain carries TRBV6-5 and TRBJ2-7; 9 nucleotides line up with TRBD1. The CDR3 is 14 residues long. CDR1 is MNHEY and CDR2 is SVGAGI in the germline V gene. The V gene end was trimmed by 5 bases and the J gene end by 7 bases; junction bases not matched to a gene: 9.

The V call is TRBV18, the J call TRBJ1-2, with D uncertain. The germline V gene has CDR1 KGHSH and CDR2 LQKENI. Deletions cut 2 bases from V and 0 bases from J, with 13 bases between. This CDR3 has 16 amino acids. Here the CDR3 reads CASSPKIYQANYGYTF. The CDR3 region has the DNA TGTGCCAGCTCACCAAAGATCTACCAAGCTAACTATGGCTACACCTTC.

V usage is TRBV5-6 and J usage is TRBJ2-5, with D perhaps TRBD1 (6 bases). This CDR3 has 15 amino acids. Trimming left V 3 bases short and J 5 bases short, with 17 bases between. Germline values: CDR1 SGHDT, CDR2 YYEEEE. The CDR3 protein is CASSSYREAWETQYF. The CDR3 nucleotides read TGTGCCAGCAGCTCGTACAGGGAAGCTTGGGAGACCCAGTACTTC.

The V gene is TRBV6-5, the J gene TRBJ1-5; D is unresolved. This CDR3 is 13 amino acids long. Per germline, CDR1 MNHEY and CDR2 SVGAGI. V was pared by 3 bases and J by 8 bases, with 11 bases between. The CDR3 DNA sequence: TGTGCCAGCAGTTATAACGCGCTCAAGCCCCAGCATTTT. As protein: CASSYNALKPQHF.

The chain carries TRBV4-1 and TRBJ1-2; no firm D call. Deletions cut 0 bases from V and 1 base from J, with 9 bases between. Germline V gives CDR1 MGHRA, CDR2 YSYEKL. The CDR3 runs 15 residues. CDR3 DNA sequence: TGCGCCAGCAGCCAAGAAGATACAGTTAACTATGGCTACACCTTC. It specifies CASSQEDTVNYGYTF.

V usage is TRBV4-2 and J usage is TRBJ2-5, with D tentatively TRBD2 (6 bases). The V gene's germline CDR1 is LGHNA and CDR2 YNFKEQ. There are 15 residues in the CDR3. The ends were cut back, 4 bases at V and 7 bases at J, with 19 bases in the middle. The CDR3 sequence: CASSREMGLEGTQYF. The CDR3 DNA follows: TGTGCCAGCAGCCGAGAAATGGGACTCGAAGGGACCCAGTACTTC.

This clone came up once. V usage is TRBV5-5 and J usage is TRBJ2-5; D gene ambiguous. The CDR3 spans 15 residues. V lost 1 base and J lost 4, with 14 bases in between. The germline V gene encodes CDR1 SGHKS and CDR2 YYEKEE (reference sequence). The CDR3, as DNA: TGTGCCAGCAGCTTGTCTCGTGGGCATGGAGAGACCCAGTACTTC. Its translation: CASSLSRGHGETQYF.

The chain uses TRBV6-1 and TRBJ1-2, with 7 bases that match TRBD1. CDR1 is MNHNS and CDR2 is SASEGT in the germline V gene. The CDR3 is 15 residues long. The junction had 7 bases not matched to a gene; V was cut back by 2 bases and J by 4 bases. The CDR3 sequence: CASSEQGEQPYGYTF. The CDR3, as DNA: TGTGCCAGCAGTGAACAGGGGGAACAGCCCTATGGCTACACCTTC.

This clone was recorded a few times. The chain uses TRBV19 and TRBJ2-7; 7 bases line up with TRBD1. CDR1 LNHDA and CDR2 SQIVND come from the germline V gene (reference sequence). Trimming removed 1 base from V and 2 bases from J; junction bases left unmatched: 5. The CDR3 contains 15 residues. The CDR3 DNA sequence: TGTGCCAGTAGTATAGGGTCGGGACAGACCTACGAGCAGTACTTC. Encoded protein: CASSIGSGQTYEQYF.

The V and J genes are TRBV25-1 and TRBJ2-2, with 7 bases identical to TRBD2. From germline, CDR1 is MGHDK and CDR2 SYGVNS. CDR3 length: 15 amino acids. The V and J ends lost 3 bases and 4 bases, in that order; junction bases with no gene match: 5. The CDR3 protein is CASSESSGGTGELFF. The DNA of the CDR3 is TGTGCCAGCAGTGAGTCTAGCGGCGGCACCGGGGAGCTGTTTTTT. The full variable domain, completed using reference TRBV25-1 and TRBJ2-2, is EADIYQTPRYLVIGTGKKITLECSQTMGHDKMYWYQQDPGMELHLIHYSYGVNSTEKGDLSSESTVSRIRTEHFPLTLESARPSHTSQYLCASSESSGGTGELFFGEGSRLTVL.

The rearrangement joins TRBV14 to TRBJ1-1, with 9 bases lining up with TRBD1. The germline V gene encodes CDR1 SGHDN and CDR2 FVKESK. This CDR3 is 13 amino acids long. V lost 2 bases and J lost 11; bases outside the gene matches: 6. This CDR3 reads CASSQRRQGGAFF. CDR3 in DNA: TGTGCCAGCAGCCAAAGGAGACAGGGGGGTGCTTTCTTT.

The CDR3 spells CASSGGGQYPGEQYF. DNA for the CDR3: TGTGCCAGCAGCGGGGGGGGGCAGTATCCGGGCGAGCAGTACTTC. V gene TRBV9 combines with J gene TRBJ2-7; possible D gene TRBD2, 7 bases. Germline-derived CDR1 and CDR2 are SGDLS and YYNGEE. V was trimmed by 3 bases and J by 6 bases, leaving 19 bases between them. This CDR3 contains 15 residues.

This sequence joins TRBV7-6 and TRBJ2-2, with TRBD2 matching 8 bases. CDR1 and CDR2 (germline): SGHVS, FNYEAQ. The trim removed 5 bases at V and 3 bases at J, leaving 2 bases unmatched. The CDR3 runs 14 residues. The CDR3 sequence is CASSPGGHTGELFF. The CDR3 DNA is TGTGCCAGCAGCCCGGGGGGGCACACCGGGGAGCTGTTTTTT.

The chain employs TRBV15 and TRBJ2-7, with D possibly TRBD2 on 5 matching bases. V was shortened by 0 bases and J by 5 bases, with 14 bases between the two germline ends. Germline V CDR1 and CDR2: LNHNV, YYDKDF (reference sequence). This CDR3 spans 15 amino acids. The CDR3 coding sequence is TGTGCCACCAGCAGAGATATTGGCCGGGGTAACGAGCAGTACTTC. It is translated as CATSRDIGRGNEQYF.

This clone appeared once. The rearrangement joins TRBV7-9 to TRBJ1-4; 7 bases fit TRBD1. The germline V gene has CDR1 SEHNR and CDR2 FQNEAQ (reference sequence). The J segment lost 8 bases and the V segment lost 5 bases, leaving 2 bases of the junction unmatched. This CDR3 contains 12 residues. The CDR3 spells CASSPRGEKLFF. The CDR3, as DNA: TGTGCCAGCAGCCCCAGGGGGGAAAAACTGTTTTTT.

The genes are TRBV5-5 and TRBJ1-3; D remains ambiguous. The V and J ends lost 4 bases and 0 bases respectively, with 8 bases between them. This CDR3 comprises 14 residues. Germline assignment: CDR1 SGHKS and CDR2 YYEKEE (reference sequence). CDR3 region: CASSRELSGNTIYF. The CDR3 nucleotides read TGTGCCAGCAGCCGGGAGCTCTCTGGAAACACCATATATTTT.

The V and J genes are TRBV30 and TRBJ2-7; 10 bases line up with TRBD2. V was clipped by 5 bases and J by 1 base; unmatched bases: 2. The CDR3 runs 13 residues. CDR1 GTSNPN and CDR2 SVGIG come from the germline V gene (reference sequence). As DNA, the CDR3 is TGTGCCTGGGTACTAGCGGGGTCCTACGAGCAGTACTTC. This sequence encodes CAWVLAGSYEQYF.

Only one count was recorded for this clone. The chain couples TRBV2 to TRBJ2-3; 10 bases line up with TRBD1. Germline assignment: CDR1 SNHLY and CDR2 FYNNEI. The CDR3 spans 13 residues. The J segment lost 5 bases and the V segment lost 10 bases, leaving 6 bases of the junction unmatched. The CDR3 nucleotides are TGTGCCACCGACGGGACAGGGGTAGATACGCAGTATTTT. Amino acids: CATDGTGVDTQYF.

V and J are TRBV3-1 (or the pseudogene TRBV3-2) and TRBJ2-7; D might be TRBD2 (6 bases). The germline gives CDR1 LGHDT, CDR2 YNNKEL (reference sequence). The V end lost 4 bases, the J end lost 2 bases, and 9 bases lay between the germline ends. This CDR3 has 13 residues. The CDR3 sequence: CASSRRGAYEQYF. CDR3 nucleotide sequence: TGTGCCAGCAGCCGGCGGGGCGCCTACGAGCAGTACTTC.

V is TRBV7-9 and J is TRBJ1-6; possibly TRBD1 for D (6 bases). The germline V and J ends were trimmed by 5 bases and 9 bases, with 14 bases remaining between them. The CDR3 contains 14 residues. The germline V gene has CDR1 SEHNR and CDR2 FQNEAQ (reference sequence). The CDR3 coding sequence is TGTGCCAGCAGCGAACAGGGATCGGGTTCACCCCTCCACTTT. It yields the protein CASSEQGSGSPLHF.